A selection of T cell receptor beta chains follows, all from one sample in a study of blood T cell repertoires in COVID-19. TCRdb's copy holds only in-frame clones and misses some; the assay was immunoSEQ multiplex PCR. The sample includes tens of thousands of clones, around 80% seen only once; the top ten take about 12%. The sample was peripheral blood. The receptors derive from a man older than 75 with acute or convalescent COVID-19. Both conserved end residues are part of each CDR3. D genes are given only for firm matches. Part of the rows lack a size; the others show once, few, many or a class for expanded clones.

clone_size	v_call	d_call	j_call	cdr3_nt	cdr3_aa
few	TRBV9	NA	TRBJ1-1	TGTGCCAGCAGCGTAGAAGGGGTTGGCACTGAAGCTTTCTTT	CASSVEGVGTEAFF
NA	TRBV5-4	NA	TRBJ1-4	TGTGCCAGCAGCCCCTCGGGAGGGCTAAATGAAAAACTGTTTTTT	CASSPSGGLNEKLFF
NA	TRBV7-9	TRBD1	TRBJ2-2	TGTGCCAGCAGCTTTACGACAGGGACATGGGAGCTGTTTTTT	CASSFTTGTWELFF
NA	TRBV7-6	NA	TRBJ1-1	TGTGCCAGCAGCTTAGGAACGGGGGGGCAGAACACTGAAGCTTTCTTT	CASSLGTGGQNTEAFF
NA	TRBV3-1/TRBV3-2	TRBD1	TRBJ1-6	TGTGCCAGCAGCCAAGATATCGAAGGAGGGAGACAGGGATATTCACCCCTCCACTTT	CASSQDIEGGRQGYSPLHF
NA	TRBV21-1	NA	TRBJ2-3	TGTGCCAAATGGCGAGGGCATGCAGATACGCAGTATTTT	CAKWRGHADTQYF
NA	TRBV7-2	NA	TRBJ1-5	TGTGCCAGCACCCTTGGTGGGGGGTGGAATCAGCCCCAGCATTTT	CASTLGGGWNQPQHF
NA	TRBV7-8	NA	TRBJ1-3	TGTGCCAGCAGCTTAGACAGTAGAAACACCATATATTTT	CASSLDSRNTIYF
NA	TRBV5-1	TRBD1	TRBJ2-7	TGCGCCAGCAGGAGGGACAGGGACTACGAGCAGTACTTC	CASRRDRDYEQYF
NA	TRBV7-3	TRBD2	TRBJ2-2	TGTGCCAGCAGCTTACGGTCCCTAGCGGGGGTCAACACCGGGGAGCTGTTTTTT	CASSLRSLAGVNTGELFF
NA	TRBV21-1	NA	TRBJ2-2	TGTGCCAGTACCGGGACACTAACCGGGGAGCTGTTTTTT	CASTGTLTGELFF
NA	TRBV9	TRBD1	TRBJ1-3	TGTGCCAGCAGCGTAGATGGAGGACAGGGGGCGTCTGGAAACACCATATATTTT	CASSVDGGQGASGNTIYF
NA	TRBV29-1	NA	TRBJ2-7	TGCAGCGTTGAAAACAGGGACGCGAACTACGAGCAGTACTTC	CSVENRDANYEQYF
NA	TRBV4-2	NA	TRBJ2-7	TGTGCCAGCAGCCAAGGTTCGGGGGACAGAGGGCGGGTGCAGTACTTC	CASSQGSGDRGRVQYF
few	TRBV5-1	NA	TRBJ2-7	TGCGCCAGCAGCTTAAGCGGTACTACCTACGAGCAGTACTTC	CASSLSGTTYEQYF
NA	TRBV6-5	NA	TRBJ2-3	TGTGCCAGCAGTAGGGGAGGAAGCACAGATACGCAGTATTTT	CASSRGGSTDTQYF
NA	TRBV6-5	TRBD2	TRBJ2-5	TGTGCCAGCATTAGACTAGCGGGGGCCCAAGAGACCCAGTACTTC	CASIRLAGAQETQYF
once	TRBV6-5	NA	TRBJ1-1	TGTGCCAGCAGTTACTCGGCGGGGGGGAGGAACACTGAAGCTTTCTTT	CASSYSAGGRNTEAFF
NA	TRBV9	TRBD2	TRBJ2-5	TGTGCCAGCAGCGTAGCGGCGGGGGGGCGAGAGACCCAGTACTTC	CASSVAAGGRETQYF
NA	TRBV19	TRBD1	TRBJ1-5	TGTGCCAGTAGTACCGACAGGGGAGGAGATCAGCCCCAGCATTTT	CASSTDRGGDQPQHF
NA	TRBV7-7	TRBD2	TRBJ2-5	TGTGCTAGCAGCTTCGGACTAGCGGGGGGTACAGAGACCCAGTACTTC	CASSFGLAGGTETQYF
NA	TRBV14	NA	TRBJ1-4	TGTGCCAGCAGCAAACCCGACCGGGGGAAGGATGAAAAACTGTTTTTT	CASSKPDRGKDEKLFF
few	TRBV9	NA	TRBJ1-2	TGTGCCAGCAGCTCCTGGACAAGAGGTTTGGATGGCTACACCTTC	CASSSWTRGLDGYTF
NA	TRBV5-4	TRBD1	TRBJ2-1	TGTGCCAGCAGCAAGAGACAGGGAATCTCCTACAATGAGCAGTTCTTC	CASSKRQGISYNEQFF
NA	TRBV30	NA	TRBJ2-7	TGTGCCTGGAGTCACACAGTCTACGAGCAGTACTTC	CAWSHTVYEQYF
NA	TRBV19	TRBD1	TRBJ1-5	TGTGCCAGTAGTATACAGACAGGGAATCAGCCCCAGCATTTT	CASSIQTGNQPQHF
NA	TRBV5-1	TRBD2	TRBJ2-5	TGCGCCAGCCAAATTAGCGGGGGAGGTGAGACCCAGTACTTC	CASQISGGGETQYF
NA	TRBV10-2	TRBD1	TRBJ2-7	TGCGCCAGCAGAACCCGACAGGGGTTCGAGCAGTACTTC	CASRTRQGFEQYF
NA	TRBV6-5	TRBD2	TRBJ2-3	TGTGCCAGCGCCCGGGGGGGCAGTACAGATACGCAGTATTTT	CASARGGSTDTQYF
few	TRBV5-6	NA	TRBJ1-3	TGTGCCAGCAGCTTGTCCCAGCGAACATTCAACCCTGGAAACACCATATATTTT	CASSLSQRTFNPGNTIYF
once	TRBV7-9	NA	TRBJ2-3	TGTGCCAGCAGCCTTCGACTAGAGGGCACAGATACGCAGTATTTT	CASSLRLEGTDTQYF
NA	TRBV9	NA	TRBJ1-3	TGTGCCAGCAGCCCGGGCGGGCCAAGCTCTGGAAACACCATATATTTT	CASSPGGPSSGNTIYF
NA	TRBV7-8	NA	TRBJ1-2	TGTGCCAGCAGCTCCGCGGGGCAGCTTTCCTATGGCTACACCTTC	CASSSAGQLSYGYTF
NA	TRBV6-6	TRBD2	TRBJ2-3	TGTGCCAGCAGTCCACAAGGACTAGCGGCTAGCACAGATACGCAGTATTTT	CASSPQGLAASTDTQYF
NA	TRBV7-2	TRBD1	TRBJ1-1	TGTGCCAGCAGCGACCGACAGGGGGCGGAAATTGAAGCTTTCTTT	CASSDRQGAEIEAFF
NA	TRBV3-1/TRBV3-2	TRBD1	TRBJ1-6	TGTGCCAGCAGCCAAACGACAGGGGGTAATTCACCCCTCCACTTT	CASSQTTGGNSPLHF
NA	TRBV18	TRBD1	TRBJ2-7	TGTGCCAGCTCACCACTACCGGGACAGGGAAACTACGAGCAGTACTTC	CASSPLPGQGNYEQYF
NA	TRBV11-3	TRBD2	TRBJ2-3	TGTGCCAGCAGCTATAGCGGGGGGGCGACAGATACGCAGTATTTT	CASSYSGGATDTQYF
once	TRBV7-9	NA	TRBJ2-7	TGTGCCAGCACCGGACTAACCGAAACCTACGAGCAGTACTTC	CASTGLTETYEQYF
once	TRBV27	TRBD2	TRBJ2-5	TGTGCCAGCAGTCTTGAAGCTAGCGGGACGTACCAAGAGACCCAGTACTTC	CASSLEASGTYQETQYF
NA	TRBV5-6	TRBD2	TRBJ2-1	TGTGCCAGCAGCTTTGGGAGGGAGCTTAACAATGAGCAGTTCTTC	CASSFGRELNNEQFF